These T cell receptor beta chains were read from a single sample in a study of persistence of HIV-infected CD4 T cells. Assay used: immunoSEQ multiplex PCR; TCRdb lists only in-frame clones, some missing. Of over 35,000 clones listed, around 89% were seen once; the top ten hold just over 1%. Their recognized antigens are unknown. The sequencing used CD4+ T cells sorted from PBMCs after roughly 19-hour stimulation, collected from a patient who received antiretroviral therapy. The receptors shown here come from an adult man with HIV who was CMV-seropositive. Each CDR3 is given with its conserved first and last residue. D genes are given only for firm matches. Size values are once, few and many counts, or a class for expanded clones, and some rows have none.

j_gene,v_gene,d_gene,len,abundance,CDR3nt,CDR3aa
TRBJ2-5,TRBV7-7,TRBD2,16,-,TGTGCCAGCAGCCGGACTAGCGGGGGACATGGGGAGACCCAGTACTTC,CASSRTSGGHGETQYF
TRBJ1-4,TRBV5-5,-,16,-,TGTGCCAGCAGCTTGGGACGGGCAACACCTAATGAAAAACTGTTTTTT,CASSLGRATPNEKLFF
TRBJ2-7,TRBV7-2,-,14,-,TGTGCCAGCAGGGTCGCCATGGGAGGCTACGAGCAGTACTTC,CASRVAMGGYEQYF
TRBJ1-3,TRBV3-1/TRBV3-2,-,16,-,TGTGCCAGCAGCCAGGGGACAAGGATCTCTGGAAACACCATATATTTT,CASSQGTRISGNTIYF
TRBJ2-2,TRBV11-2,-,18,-,TGTGCCAGCAGCTCTAGCGCCTTTAGACAGGGCGCGGCCGGGGAGCTGTTTTTT,CASSSSAFRQGAAGELFF
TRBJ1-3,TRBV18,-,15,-,TGTGCCAGCTCAGTGGGCCCGGGCTCTGGAAACACCATATATTTT,CASSVGPGSGNTIYF
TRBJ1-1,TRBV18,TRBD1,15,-,TGTGCCAGCTTCTCTTCAGCAGGGGGTGGCACTGAAGCTTTCTTT,CASFSSAGGGTEAFF
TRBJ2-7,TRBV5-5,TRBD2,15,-,TGTGCCAGCAGCTTGGGGCTAGCGGGCTCCTACGAGCAGTACTTC,CASSLGLAGSYEQYF
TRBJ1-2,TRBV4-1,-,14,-,TGCGCCAGCAGCCCCCCCGATATAGTGAATGGCTACACCTTC,CASSPPDIVNGYTF
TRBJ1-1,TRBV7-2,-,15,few,TGTGCCAGCAGCTTAGCTCGGGGATTTGAAACTGAAGCTTTCTTT,CASSLARGFETEAFF
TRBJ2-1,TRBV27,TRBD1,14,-,TGTGCCAGCAGTCCGGGACAGTCCTACAATGAGCAGTTCTTC,CASSPGQSYNEQFF
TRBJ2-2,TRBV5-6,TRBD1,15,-,TGTGCCAGCAGCCGGGACAGAAAGAACGCCGGGGAGCTGTTTTTT,CASSRDRKNAGELFF
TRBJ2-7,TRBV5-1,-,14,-,TGCGCCAGCAGCTCCGGGCAGACCTCCTACGAGCAGTACTTC,CASSSGQTSYEQYF
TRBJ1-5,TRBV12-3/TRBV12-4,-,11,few,TGTGCCAGCAGTTTAGAGGGACCCCAGCATTTT,CASSLEGPQHF
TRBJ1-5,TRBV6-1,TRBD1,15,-,TGTGCCAGCAGTGATTACAGGGGGCTAAATCAGCCCCAGCATTTT,CASSDYRGLNQPQHF
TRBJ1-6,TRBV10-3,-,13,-,TGTGCCTCCCACAGGGACGGTAATTCACCCCTCCACTTT,CASHRDGNSPLHF
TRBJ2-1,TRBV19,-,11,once,TGTGCCAGTACAAGGGGAAATGAGCAGTTCTTC,CASTRGNEQFF
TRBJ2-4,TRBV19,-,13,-,TGTGCCAGTAGGATCACAGGGTTGGACATTCAGTACTTC,CASRITGLDIQYF
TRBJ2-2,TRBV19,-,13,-,TGTGCCAGTAGTATTGGTCTCCCCGGGGAGCTGTTTTTT,CASSIGLPGELFF
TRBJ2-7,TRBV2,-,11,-,TGTGCCAGCAGTGAAGCTTACGAGCAGTACTTC,CASSEAYEQYF
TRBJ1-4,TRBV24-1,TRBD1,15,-,TGTGCCACCAGTGAGCCGGGACAGGGAAATGAAAAACTGTTTTTT,CATSEPGQGNEKLFF
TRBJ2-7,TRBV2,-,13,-,TGTGCCAGCAGCATACTAGCTGGAGTAGAGCAGTACTTC,CASSILAGVEQYF
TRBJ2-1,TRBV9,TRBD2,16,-,TGTGCCAGCAGCGTAGCGCTAGGCCTAGCGGGGAATGAGCAGTTCTTC,CASSVALGLAGNEQFF
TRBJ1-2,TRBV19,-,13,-,TGTGCCAGTAGTCCAGACGACAGACGTGGCTACACCTTC,CASSPDDRRGYTF
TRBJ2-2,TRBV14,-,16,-,TGTGCCAGCAGCCAAGAGGAGCCTGAGGGCACCGGGGAGCTGTTTTTT,CASSQEEPEGTGELFF
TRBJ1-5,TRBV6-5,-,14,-,TGTGCCAGCAGTTACGGCAGGGTCAATCAGCCCCAGCATTTT,CASSYGRVNQPQHF
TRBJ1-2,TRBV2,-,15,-,TGTGCCAGCAGTGAAGCGCGGACAGCTAACTATGGCTACACCTTC,CASSEARTANYGYTF
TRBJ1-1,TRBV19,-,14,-,TGTGCCAGTAGTACGGAAGGGGGTGTCACTGAAGCTTTCTTT,CASSTEGGVTEAFF
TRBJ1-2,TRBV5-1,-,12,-,TGCGCCAGCAGCTTGGATGGGAAAGGCTACACCTTC,CASSLDGKGYTF
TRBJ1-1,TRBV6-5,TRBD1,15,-,TGTGCCAGCAGTTACTTAGCGACAGGGAGTACTGAAGCTTTCTTT,CASSYLATGSTEAFF
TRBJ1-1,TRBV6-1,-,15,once,TGTGCCAGCAGTGAAGCGCGGGCGGCGAACACTGAAGCTTTCTTT,CASSEARAANTEAFF
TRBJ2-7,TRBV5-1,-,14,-,TGCGCCAGCAGCCTCCTACAGAGCTCCTACGAGCAGTACTTC,CASSLLQSSYEQYF
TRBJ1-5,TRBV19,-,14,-,TGTGCCAGTAGTCTCAGGTTTAGCAATCAGCCCCAGCATTTT,CASSLRFSNQPQHF
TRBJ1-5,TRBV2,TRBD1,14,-,TGTGCCAGCAGTGGGGACAGCTCCAATCAGCCCCAGCATTTT,CASSGDSSNQPQHF
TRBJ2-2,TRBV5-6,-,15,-,TGTGCCAGCAGTGGGGGGAGATCGAACACCGGGGAGCTGTTTTTT,CASSGGRSNTGELFF